The clone carrying this T cell receptor beta chain was seen once. The data were obtained in a study of OX40 agonist ivuxolimab in advanced cancers. Assay used: immunoSEQ multiplex PCR; TCRdb lists only in-frame clones, some missing. The sample has more than 75,000 clones; more than 85% are singletons. The CDR3 runs 15 residues. Trimming pared 0 bases from V and 0 bases from J, leaving 9 bases between. Specimen: CD4+ or CD8+ T cells sorted from blood, collected in a trial of the OX40 agonist ivuxolimab. The clonotype originates from an adult with an advanced solid tumor such as melanoma, head and neck, liver or kidney cancer. The chain has TRBV5-3 and TRBJ1-2; D is unclear. TRBV5-3 is an ORF, with its function uncertain. In nucleotides, the CDR3 is TGTGCCAGAAGCTTGGGCGGAGGGACTAACTATGGCTACACCTTC. It codes for CARSLGGGTNYGYTF.